The present T cell receptor (beta chain) was sequenced within a study of shared clonotypes between healthy human individuals. The study, taken as a whole, reports: The study sampled only blood, and tissue repertoires likely differ. An anticipated effect of sequencing depth on clonotype sharing among donors was recognized.

The data were produced by immunoSEQ multiplex PCR, yet TCRdb's version contains in-frame clones alone and is incomplete. The data contain approximately 350,000 clones, 96% of them singletons. Adult Caucasians living in Nashville, Tennessee made up all of the donors. This CDR3 has 17 residues. Germline CDR1 reads MNHNS; CDR2 reads SASEGT. The junction had 5 bases not matched to a gene; V was cut back by 0 bases and J by 3 bases. A word on this clone: Its antigen remains unknown.

This clonotype was sampled from a man aged 25-45 years in good health. The chain is built from TRBV6-1 and TRBJ2-3, with 11 positions matching TRBD2. The source material was memory CD8+ T cells sorted from blood. The sample's subset: CD45RO+ cells pooled with CCR7-negative TemRA cells. CDR3 sequence: CASSEALTSGITDTQYF. The CDR3 DNA follows: TGTGCCAGCAGTGAAGCCCTGACTAGCGGGATAACAGATACGCAGTATTTT.